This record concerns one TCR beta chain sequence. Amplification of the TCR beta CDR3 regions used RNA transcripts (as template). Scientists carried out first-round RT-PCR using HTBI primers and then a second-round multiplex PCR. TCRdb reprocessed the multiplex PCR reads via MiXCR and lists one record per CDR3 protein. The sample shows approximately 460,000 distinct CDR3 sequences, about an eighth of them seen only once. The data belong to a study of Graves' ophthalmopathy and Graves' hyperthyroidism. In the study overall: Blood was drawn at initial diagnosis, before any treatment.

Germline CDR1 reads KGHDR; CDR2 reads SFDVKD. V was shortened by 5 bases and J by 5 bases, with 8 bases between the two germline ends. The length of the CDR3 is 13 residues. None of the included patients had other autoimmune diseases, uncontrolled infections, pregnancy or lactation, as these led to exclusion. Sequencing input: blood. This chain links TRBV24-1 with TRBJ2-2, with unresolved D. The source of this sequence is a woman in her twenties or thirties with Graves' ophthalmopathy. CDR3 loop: CATSGETTGELFF. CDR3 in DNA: TGTGCCACCAGTGGGGAAACTACCGGGGAGCTGTTTTTT.